This note documents a single T cell receptor beta chain sequence. Germline lookup yields CDR1 MNHNS and CDR2 SASEGT. V lost 5 bases to trimming and J lost 4 bases; unmatched junction nucleotides: 5. There are 13 residues in the CDR3. These data belong to a study of cytomegalovirus exposure and HLA in healthy donors. The PCR had 60 Vbeta and 13 Jbeta primers. The protocol was immunoSEQ multiplex PCR, while the TCRdb copy is restricted to in-frame clones and leaves out a portion. The sample holds 140,000 or so clones, 76% seen once. The rearrangement links TRBV6-1 to TRBJ2-7, with 7 bases aligning to TRBD1. The receptor was isolated from a woman in her forties in good health and CMV-seronegative. Sequencing used PBMCs. CDR3 DNA sequence: TGTGCCAGCAGTTCACGACAGGGTTACGAGCAGTACTTC. Protein product: CASSSRQGYEQYF.